Listed below are T cell receptor beta chains from one sample, sequenced in a study of chronic HIV infection and antiretroviral therapy. TCRdb analysed the 5' RACE reads with MiXCR anew, one entry per CDR3 protein. The sample has more than 25,000 distinct CDR3 sequences; about 9.7% are singletons. Source material: peripheral blood. The receptors shown here come from an adult who had HIV and had not received antiretroviral therapy, or was an uninfected healthy control (not recorded which). The CDR3 runs from the conserved cysteine through the conserved F or W. The D gene is left open where the match is weak. Clone size is not always given. Where it is, it says once, few, many or a class for expanded clones.

clone_size: NA
d_call: NA
j_call: TRBJ2-7
v_call: TRBV2
cdr3_aa: CASSEGYYEQYF
cdr3_nt: TGTGCCAGCAGTGAGGGATACTACGAGCAGTACTTC

clone_size: few
d_call: NA
j_call: TRBJ1-1
v_call: TRBV11-2
cdr3_aa: CASSPPLGTEAFF
cdr3_nt: TGTGCCAGCAGCCCACCCTTAGGCACTGAAGCTTTCTTT

clone_size: many
d_call: NA
j_call: TRBJ2-2
v_call: TRBV6-6
cdr3_aa: CASSYGGGNTGELFF
cdr3_nt: TGTGCCAGCAGTTACGGGGGAGGGAACACCGGGGAGCTGTTTTTT

clone_size: many
d_call: TRBD1
j_call: TRBJ1-1
v_call: TRBV29-1
cdr3_aa: CSVETTGMDTEAFF
cdr3_nt: TGCAGCGTTGAAACGACAGGGATGGACACTGAAGCTTTCTTT

clone_size: many
d_call: TRBD2
j_call: TRBJ2-7
v_call: TRBV7-8
cdr3_aa: CASSLALGTSGASYEQYF
cdr3_nt: TGTGCCAGCAGCTTAGCCTTAGGGACTAGCGGGGCTTCCTACGAGCAGTACTTC

clone_size: many
d_call: NA
j_call: TRBJ2-7
v_call: TRBV20-1
cdr3_aa: CSARKGMEQYF
cdr3_nt: TGCAGTGCTAGAAAGGGAATGGAGCAGTACTTC

clone_size: many
d_call: NA
j_call: TRBJ1-1
v_call: TRBV10-2
cdr3_aa: CASSEFTGSGEAFF
cdr3_nt: TGCGCCAGCAGTGAGTTCACAGGGTCGGGTGAAGCTTTCTTT

clone_size: NA
d_call: NA
j_call: TRBJ2-1
v_call: TRBV29-1
cdr3_aa: CSVKRDKAYNEQFF
cdr3_nt: TGCAGCGTTAAGAGGGACAAAGCCTACAATGAGCAGTTCTTC

clone_size: many
d_call: NA
j_call: TRBJ2-1
v_call: TRBV10-3
cdr3_aa: CAISEDREQFF
cdr3_nt: TGTGCCATCAGTGAGGACAGGGAGCAGTTCTTC

clone_size: many
d_call: TRBD1
j_call: TRBJ1-2
v_call: TRBV29-1
cdr3_aa: CSVGELGQGFGYTF
cdr3_nt: TGCAGCGTTGGTGAGCTGGGACAGGGCTTTGGCTACACCTTC

clone_size: many
d_call: NA
j_call: TRBJ2-1
v_call: TRBV3-1
cdr3_aa: CASSQSRDRGEQFF
cdr3_nt: TGTGCCAGCAGCCAATCCCGGGACCGAGGGGAGCAGTTCTTC

clone_size: few
d_call: NA
j_call: TRBJ2-5
v_call: TRBV25-1
cdr3_aa: CASSEFSGRAMGGQYF
cdr3_nt: TGTGCCAGCAGTGAATTTAGCGGCAGGGCAATGGGGGGCCAGTACTTC

clone_size: NA
d_call: NA
j_call: TRBJ1-2
v_call: TRBV29-1
cdr3_aa: CSVEGPGDYGYTF
cdr3_nt: TGCAGCGTTGAAGGCCCAGGCGACTATGGCTACACCTTC

clone_size: NA
d_call: TRBD1
j_call: TRBJ1-1
v_call: TRBV20-1
cdr3_aa: CSAGPDRTEAFF
cdr3_nt: TGCAGTGCGGGACCGGACAGGACTGAAGCTTTCTTT

clone_size: many
d_call: NA
j_call: TRBJ1-2
v_call: TRBV27
cdr3_aa: CASSKGGGYTF
cdr3_nt: TGTGCCAGCAGTAAGGGGGGTGGCTACACCTTC

clone_size: few
d_call: NA
j_call: TRBJ1-1
v_call: TRBV6-2/TRBV6-3
cdr3_aa: CASSRGQYTEAFF
cdr3_nt: TGTGCCAGCAGCCGGGGACAATACACTGAAGCTTTCTTT

clone_size: few
d_call: TRBD1
j_call: TRBJ1-4
v_call: TRBV5-5
cdr3_aa: CASGNTGGLGEKLFF
cdr3_nt: TGTGCCAGCGGAAATACAGGGGGACTGGGTGAAAAACTGTTTTTT

clone_size: NA
d_call: NA
j_call: TRBJ2-5
v_call: TRBV29-1
cdr3_aa: CSVDPGQSGTQYF
cdr3_nt: TGCAGCGTTGACCCGGGGCAGAGCGGGACCCAGTACTTC

clone_size: many
d_call: TRBD1
j_call: TRBJ2-3
v_call: TRBV9
cdr3_aa: CASSVANLGTGAPDTQYF
cdr3_nt: TGTGCCAGCAGCGTAGCTAATTTGGGGACAGGGGCGCCAGATACGCAGTATTTT

clone_size: few
d_call: TRBD1
j_call: TRBJ2-5
v_call: TRBV29-1
cdr3_aa: CSVARDRRTETQYF
cdr3_nt: TGCAGCGTAGCCCGGGACAGGAGAACAGAGACCCAGTACTTC

clone_size: many
d_call: NA
j_call: TRBJ2-3
v_call: TRBV29-1
cdr3_aa: CSVQSADTQYF
cdr3_nt: TGCAGCGTTCAGAGCGCAGATACGCAGTATTTT

clone_size: few
d_call: NA
j_call: TRBJ2-1
v_call: TRBV20-1
cdr3_aa: CSARGLASSYNEQFF
cdr3_nt: TGCAGTGCTCGGGGACTCGCAAGCTCCTACAATGAGCAGTTCTTC

clone_size: many
d_call: TRBD2
j_call: TRBJ2-5
v_call: TRBV7-7
cdr3_aa: CASSRGLAGVQETQYF
cdr3_nt: TGTGCCAGCAGCCGGGGACTAGCGGGGGTACAAGAGACCCAGTACTTC

clone_size: many
d_call: NA
j_call: TRBJ2-3
v_call: TRBV29-1
cdr3_aa: CSVVFGMGADTQYF
cdr3_nt: TGCAGCGTTGTCTTCGGTATGGGAGCAGATACGCAGTATTTT

clone_size: many
d_call: TRBD1
j_call: TRBJ2-5
v_call: TRBV9
cdr3_aa: CASSAQQGAGETQYF
cdr3_nt: TGTGCCAGCAGCGCGCAGCAGGGGGCAGGGGAGACCCAGTACTTC

clone_size: NA
d_call: TRBD2
j_call: TRBJ2-7
v_call: TRBV20-1
cdr3_aa: CSAIQAGGIPYEQYF
cdr3_nt: TGCAGTGCTATCCAAGCGGGAGGAATCCCCTACGAGCAGTACTTC

clone_size: many
d_call: NA
j_call: TRBJ1-2
v_call: TRBV29-1
cdr3_aa: CSVVGPDAPNYGYTF
cdr3_nt: TGCAGCGTTGTGGGGCCCGACGCCCCTAACTATGGCTACACCTTC

clone_size: few
d_call: TRBD1
j_call: TRBJ1-5
v_call: TRBV4-1
cdr3_aa: CASSHEGQINQPQHF
cdr3_nt: TGCGCCAGCAGCCATGAGGGACAGATCAATCAGCCCCAGCATTTT

clone_size: few
d_call: NA
j_call: TRBJ1-5
v_call: TRBV7-8
cdr3_aa: CASSLVGADQPQHF
cdr3_nt: TGTGCCAGCAGCTTAGTTGGAGCCGATCAGCCCCAGCATTTT

clone_size: NA
d_call: TRBD1
j_call: TRBJ1-5
v_call: TRBV6-2/TRBV6-3
cdr3_aa: CASSYGSGGKRQPQHF
cdr3_nt: TGTGCCAGCAGTTACGGGTCAGGGGGGAAGAGGCAGCCCCAGCATTTT

clone_size: few
d_call: NA
j_call: TRBJ2-3
v_call: TRBV5-1
cdr3_aa: CASKQQSSTDTQYF
cdr3_nt: TGCGCCAGTAAACAGCAATCTAGCACAGATACGCAGTATTTT

clone_size: many
d_call: NA
j_call: TRBJ2-6
v_call: TRBV6-2/TRBV6-3
cdr3_aa: CASSYQGSSGANVLTF
cdr3_nt: TGTGCCAGCAGTTACCAAGGGTCCTCTGGGGCCAACGTCCTGACTTTC

clone_size: many
d_call: TRBD1
j_call: TRBJ1-6
v_call: TRBV7-8
cdr3_aa: CASSYPTGAYNSPLHF
cdr3_nt: TGTGCCAGCAGCTACCCGACAGGGGCCTATAATTCACCCCTCCACTTT

clone_size: NA
d_call: TRBD2
j_call: TRBJ2-1
v_call: TRBV9
cdr3_aa: CASSPFAGAAYNEQFF
cdr3_nt: TGTGCCAGCAGCCCATTTGCGGGAGCGGCCTACAATGAGCAGTTCTTC

clone_size: NA
d_call: NA
j_call: TRBJ2-2
v_call: TRBV3-1
cdr3_aa: CASSQGGKGTGELFF
cdr3_nt: TGTGCCAGCAGCCAAGGGGGGAAGGGAACCGGGGAGCTGTTTTTT

clone_size: NA
d_call: NA
j_call: TRBJ1-1
v_call: TRBV29-1
cdr3_aa: CSVARDLGNTEAFF
cdr3_nt: TGCAGCGTCGCCCGGGACCTAGGGAACACTGAAGCTTTCTTT

clone_size: many
d_call: NA
j_call: TRBJ2-3
v_call: TRBV29-1
cdr3_aa: CSVDSPSTDTQYF
cdr3_nt: TGCAGCGTGGACAGTCCTAGCACAGATACGCAGTATTTT

clone_size: few
d_call: NA
j_call: TRBJ1-1
v_call: TRBV20-1
cdr3_aa: CSAWRGVMNTEAFF
cdr3_nt: TGCAGTGCCTGGCGGGGGGTAATGAACACTGAAGCTTTCTTT

clone_size: many
d_call: TRBD2
j_call: TRBJ2-3
v_call: TRBV29-1
cdr3_aa: CSVEGTRGFTDTQYF
cdr3_nt: TGCAGCGTTGAAGGGACTAGGGGATTCACAGATACGCAGTATTTT

clone_size: NA
d_call: NA
j_call: TRBJ2-7
v_call: TRBV28
cdr3_aa: CASSKGRSREYEQYF
cdr3_nt: TGTGCCAGCAGTAAGGGGCGGAGCAGGGAGTACGAGCAGTACTTC

clone_size: NA
d_call: NA
j_call: TRBJ1-1
v_call: TRBV2
cdr3_aa: CASRVRGPFEAFF
cdr3_nt: TGTGCCAGCAGAGTCAGGGGACCTTTCGAAGCTTTCTTT

clone_size: many
d_call: NA
j_call: TRBJ2-3
v_call: TRBV7-9
cdr3_aa: CASSFYSVDTQYF
cdr3_nt: TGTGCCAGCAGCTTCTATTCGGTGGATACGCAGTATTTT

clone_size: many
d_call: TRBD2
j_call: TRBJ2-5
v_call: TRBV27
cdr3_aa: CASSLSGGAQYF
cdr3_nt: TGTGCCAGCAGTTTATCGGGGGGGGCCCAGTACTTC

clone_size: few
d_call: TRBD2
j_call: TRBJ2-3
v_call: TRBV2
cdr3_aa: CASIGPRETDTQYF
cdr3_nt: TGTGCCAGCATTGGTCCGCGGGAGACAGATACGCAGTATTTT

clone_size: many
d_call: TRBD1
j_call: TRBJ1-1
v_call: TRBV6-2/TRBV6-3
cdr3_aa: CASSIDGTGEAFF
cdr3_nt: TGTGCCAGCAGCATAGACGGGACAGGCGAAGCTTTCTTT

clone_size: many
d_call: NA
j_call: TRBJ2-7
v_call: TRBV11-1
cdr3_aa: CASSPGTETYEQYF
cdr3_nt: TGTGCCAGCAGCCCCGGGACCGAAACCTACGAGCAGTACTTC

clone_size: few
d_call: NA
j_call: TRBJ1-1
v_call: TRBV15
cdr3_aa: CATSRARTDTEAFF
cdr3_nt: TGTGCCACCAGCAGAGCTAGAACTGACACTGAAGCTTTCTTT

clone_size: few
d_call: TRBD2
j_call: TRBJ2-5
v_call: TRBV11-2
cdr3_aa: CASSFPSSGAKTQYF
cdr3_nt: TGTGCCAGCAGCTTCCCAAGTAGCGGGGCGAAGACCCAGTACTTC

clone_size: few
d_call: NA
j_call: TRBJ2-5
v_call: TRBV10-3
cdr3_aa: CAIKAGAPEETQYF
cdr3_nt: TGTGCCATCAAGGCGGGGGCCCCGGAGGAGACCCAGTACTTC

clone_size: many
d_call: TRBD2
j_call: TRBJ2-5
v_call: TRBV3-1
cdr3_aa: CASSQDLAGGSTKRPQYF
cdr3_nt: TGTGCCAGCAGCCAAGATCTAGCGGGGGGCTCTACCAAGAGACCCCAGTACTTC

clone_size: NA
d_call: NA
j_call: TRBJ2-7
v_call: TRBV6-6
cdr3_aa: CASSGNAYEQYF
cdr3_nt: TGTGCCAGCAGTGGAAACGCCTACGAGCAGTACTTC

clone_size: NA
d_call: NA
j_call: TRBJ2-1
v_call: TRBV12-3/TRBV12-4
cdr3_aa: CASSISGVYNEQFF
cdr3_nt: TGTGCCAGCAGTATCTCAGGGGTCTACAATGAGCAGTTCTTC

clone_size: medium-sized
d_call: NA
j_call: TRBJ2-6
v_call: TRBV29-1
cdr3_aa: CSVEGSGANVLTF
cdr3_nt: TGCAGCGTTGAAGGCTCTGGGGCCAACGTCCTGACTTTC

clone_size: NA
d_call: TRBD1
j_call: TRBJ2-1
v_call: TRBV27
cdr3_aa: CASSFGTAYNEQFF
cdr3_nt: TGTGCCAGCAGTTTCGGGACAGCTTACAATGAGCAGTTCTTC